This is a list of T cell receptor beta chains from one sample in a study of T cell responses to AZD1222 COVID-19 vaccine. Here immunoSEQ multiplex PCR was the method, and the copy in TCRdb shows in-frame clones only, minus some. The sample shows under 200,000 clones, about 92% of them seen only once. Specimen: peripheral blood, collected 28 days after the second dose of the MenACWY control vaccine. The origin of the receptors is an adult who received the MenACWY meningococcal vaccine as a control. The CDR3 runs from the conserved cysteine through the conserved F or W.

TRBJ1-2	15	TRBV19	CASSSLPGTGYGYTF
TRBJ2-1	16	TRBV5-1	CASSLDGGRALGEQFF
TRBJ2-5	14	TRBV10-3	CAISESRREETQYF
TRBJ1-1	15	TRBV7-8	CASSLAEVASFEAFF
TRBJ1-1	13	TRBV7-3	CASSNTGGTEAFF
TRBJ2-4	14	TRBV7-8	CASSSGQGKNIQYF
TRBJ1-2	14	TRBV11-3	CASSLEGGATGYTF
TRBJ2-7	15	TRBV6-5	CASSPISGRFYEQYF
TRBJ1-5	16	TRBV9	CASSVGSDRGNQPQHF
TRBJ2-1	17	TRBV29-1	CSVVGLAGQSSYNEQFF
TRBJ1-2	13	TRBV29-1	CSVGQGDGYGYTF
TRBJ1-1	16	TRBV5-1	CASSATGGPRIPEAFF
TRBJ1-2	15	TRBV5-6	CASSPSGGAVYGYTF
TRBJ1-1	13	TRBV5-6	CASSLAPGAEAFF
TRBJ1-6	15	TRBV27	CASSPAGRGDSPLHF
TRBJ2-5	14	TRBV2	CASSVGTAARTQYF
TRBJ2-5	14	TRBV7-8	CASSHVQGMETQYF
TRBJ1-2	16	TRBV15	CATSRGDRGANYGYTF
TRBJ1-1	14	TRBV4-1	CASSLGTMNTEAFF
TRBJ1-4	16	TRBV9	CASSTNSRVANEKLFF
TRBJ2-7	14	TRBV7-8	CASSLGTGGVEQYF
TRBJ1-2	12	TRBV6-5	CASSVGVYGYTF
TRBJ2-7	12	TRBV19	CASSMGVSKWYF
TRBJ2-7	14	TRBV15	CATSRVGGSYEQYF
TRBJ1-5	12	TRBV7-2	CASSLLGQPQHF
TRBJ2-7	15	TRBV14	CASSQFARGFFEQYF
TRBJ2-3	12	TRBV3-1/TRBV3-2	CASSPTGDTQYF
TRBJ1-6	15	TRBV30	CAWSVQAGPNSPLHF
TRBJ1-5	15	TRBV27	CASSRDGKLNQPQHF
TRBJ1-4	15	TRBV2	CASTRSKDSYEKLFF
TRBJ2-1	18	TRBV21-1	CASSKAGVPSGSIDEQFF
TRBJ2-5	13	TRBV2	CASRALQQETQYF
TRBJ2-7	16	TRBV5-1	CASSLGGSGGAYEQYF
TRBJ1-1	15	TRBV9	CASSVGEPGDTEAFF
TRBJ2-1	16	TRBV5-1	CASSLEGQSSYNEQFF
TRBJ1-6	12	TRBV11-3	CASRYGDLPLHF
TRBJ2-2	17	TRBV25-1	CASSDPSVGPKRGELFF
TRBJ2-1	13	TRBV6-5	CASSYRTVGEQFF
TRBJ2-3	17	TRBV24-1	CATSDPASGSGTDTQYF
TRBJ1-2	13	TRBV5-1	CASSLEGVDGYTF
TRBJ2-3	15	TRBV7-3	CASSLMSASTDTQYF
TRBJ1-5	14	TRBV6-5	CASRVGQPNQPQHF
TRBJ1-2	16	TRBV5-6	CASSPGGLGSMYGYTF
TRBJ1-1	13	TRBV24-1	CATRGDSYTEAFF
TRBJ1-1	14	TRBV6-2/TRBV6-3	CASSWIRMNTEAFF
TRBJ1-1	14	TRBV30	CAWSHLHGSTEAFF
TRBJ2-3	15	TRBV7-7	CASSDGTGPTDTQYF
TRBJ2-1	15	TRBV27	CASSTRLAAYNEQFF
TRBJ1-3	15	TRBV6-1	CASSEGAASGNTIYF
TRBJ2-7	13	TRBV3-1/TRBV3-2	CASSPGTGYEQYF
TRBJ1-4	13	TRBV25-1	CASSDRVGEKLFF
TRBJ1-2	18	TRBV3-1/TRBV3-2	CASSQDWGAGGAIYGYTF
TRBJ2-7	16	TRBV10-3	CAIKEKRGTGAHEQYF